This T cell receptor beta chain was captured in a study of blood T cell repertoires in COVID-19. Across the whole study: Sample material is recorded as cDNA or gDNA derived from T cells, B-cell-depleted T cells, or PBMCs.

Data came from immunoSEQ multiplex PCR; TCRdb stores just in-frame clones and leaves some out. The sample lists some 90,000 clones; about 80% were seen once. The germline gives CDR1 KGHSH, CDR2 LQKENI. CDR3 length: 14 residues. Trimming stripped 3 bases from V and 0 bases from J, with 8 bases between. The TCR comes from a man between 65 and 79 years old with active or convalescent COVID-19. The source material was peripheral blood. The chain uses TRBV18 and TRBJ1-1; D ambiguous. The CDR3 DNA reads as TGTGCCAGCTCACCGCATCGGGTGAACACTGAAGCTTTCTTT. Its translation: CASSPHRVNTEAFF.